Shown below are 11 T cell receptor beta chains from a single sample sequenced in a study of T cell clonality in common variable immunodeficiency. Study-wide findings and caveats: In common variable immunodeficiency, TCR beta chains reportedly carried fewer deletions and N-nucleotide insertions.

Only in-frame clones appear in the TCRdb table, and some are missing; sequencing was by immunoSEQ multiplex PCR. Sampling found around 32,000 clones, none seen once. For these TCRs, the target antigens are not known. Sequenced: peripheral blood mononuclear cells. These receptors all stem from a human donor with common variable immunodeficiency.

A remark on this clone: The observed sequence ends 3 residues before the CDR3 terminus, with the missing tail filled in from the germline J gene. The gene calls are TRBV6-2 or TRBV6-3 and TRBJ2-5, with 7 bases aligning to TRBD1. Per the germline V gene, CDR1 is MNHEY and CDR2 is SVGEGT. J lost 5 bases, V lost 6 bases, and 9 bases had no gene match. This CDR3 is 14 amino acids long. The CDR3 loop is CASSRQGVAETQYF. The part of the CDR3 DNA that was read is TGTGCCAGCAGCCGACAGGGCGTAGCGGAGACC.

This clone was counted between two and nine times. The CDR3 is cut off 3 residues early in the read; its end comes from the germline J gene. The chain recombines TRBV7-9 with TRBJ1-2; 9 positions match TRBD1. From germline, CDR1 is SEHNR and CDR2 FQNEAQ (reference sequence). The CDR3 sequence is 14 residues long. V was clipped by 11 bases and J by 7 bases; unmatched bases: 14. The CDR3 loop is CARDRVTGRPGYTF. The CDR3 DNA, read in part, is TGTGCCCGGGACAGGGTTACAGGGCGGCCTGGC.

This clone was seen only a few times. The sequence runs out 3 residues before the end of the CDR3; the remainder is reconstructed from the germline J gene. The rearrangement joins TRBV7-6 to TRBJ2-7; 7 bases line up with TRBD2. Trimming cost V 5 bases and J 0 bases; bases outside gene matches: 10. CDR1 is SGHVS, CDR2 FNYEAQ, per germline. This CDR3 has 16 residues. The CDR3 loop reads CASSPDLGGSSYEQYF. The CDR3 DNA, read in part, is TGTGCCAGCAGCCCAGACCTTGGCGGGAGCTCCTACGAG.

The sample holds a few counts of this clone. The CDR3 extends 3 residues past the end of the read, so its final part is completed from the germline J gene. The rearrangement uses TRBV29-1 and TRBJ2-1; tentative D call: TRBD1 (6 bases). The CDR3 has 13 residues. V was shortened by 6 bases and J by 6 bases, with 15 bases between the two germline ends. Germline loops: CDR1 SQVTM, CDR2 ANQGSEA. Incomplete CDR3 DNA: TGCAGCGTGTTTCCGGGACACCTCAATGAG. This encodes CSVFPGHLNE. The full CDR3 reads CSVFPGHLNEQFF.

This clone has only a few counts. The read ends 3 residues shy of where the CDR3 ends; the end is completed using the germline J gene. The V and J genes are TRBV5-1 and TRBJ2-3; D is undetermined. The V gene lost 4 bases and the J gene lost 2 bases, with 5 bases spanning the gap. The germline gives CDR1 SGHRS, CDR2 YFSETQ. The CDR3 loop spans 12 amino acids. This CDR3 is CASSINTDTQYF. The DNA read from the CDR3 is TGCGCCAGCAGCATCAACACAGATACG.

Of note for this clone: The read finishes 3 residues shy of the CDR3 end, and the germline J gene is used to complete it. The chain joins TRBV19 to TRBJ1-1, with a tentative D call TRBD1 (5 bases). V gave up 4 bases and J gave up 3 bases, with 15 bases separating them. Germline values: CDR1 LNHDA, CDR2 SQIVND (reference sequence). The CDR3 spans 15 residues. Here the CDR3 reads CASSTSRVRDTEAFF. The CDR3 bases that were read are TGTGCCAGTAGTACATCCAGGGTGAGGGACACTGAA.

To note about this clone: Read sequence stops 3 residues before the CDR3 end, and the germline J gene provides the missing end. The chain employs TRBV19 and TRBJ1-1; a weak D match, TRBD1 (5 bases). Per the germline V gene, CDR1 is LNHDA and CDR2 is SQIVND (reference sequence). The CDR3 extends over 16 amino acids. The germline V and J ends were trimmed by 3 bases and 4 bases, with 18 bases remaining between them. CDR3 DNA (partial): TGTGCCAGTAGTATTTCCGGGGGTAGGGGAGGCACTGAA. Amino acids: CASSISGGRGGTE. The whole CDR3 region reads CASSISGGRGGTEAFF.

This clone was detected a few times. The CDR3 extends 3 residues past the end of the read, so its final part is completed from the germline J gene. The chain joins TRBV19 to TRBJ2-7, with D possibly matching TRBD1 (6 bases). CDR3 length: 14 residues. The V gene's germline CDR1 is LNHDA and CDR2 SQIVND (reference sequence). V was pared by 4 bases and J by 1 base, with 11 bases between. The DNA read from the CDR3 is TGTGCCAGTAGTACCTACAGGGAATCCTACGAG. Its translation is CASSTYRESYE. The complete CDR3 sequence is CASSTYRESYEQYF.

This clone was detected many times. The missing CDR3 end, 3 residues past where the read stops, is filled in from the germline J gene. V usage is TRBV29-1 and J usage is TRBJ2-1; TRBD1 or TRBD2 may be the D gene (7 bases each). The length of the CDR3 is 12 residues. V was trimmed by 6 bases and J by 8 bases, leaving 14 bases between them. Germline assignment: CDR1 SQVTM and CDR2 ANQGSEA. The CDR3 bases that were read are TGCAGCGTGCGACAGGGAGGGGATGAG. It codes for CSVRQGGDE. The entire CDR3 protein is CSVRQGGDEQFF.

With regard to this clone: The read falls 3 residues short of the CDR3 end, and the missing part is taken from the germline J gene. The V call is TRBV6-2 or TRBV6-3, the J call TRBJ1-3; 7 bases fit TRBD1. The CDR3 runs 14 residues. The V and J ends lost 8 bases and 1 base, in that order; junction bases with no gene match: 5. Germline V lookup: CDR1 MNHEY, CDR2 SVGEGT. CDR3 bases read: TGTGCCAGCTTCCCAGGGGGGTCTGGAAACACC. Its translation is CASFPGGSGNT. The CDR3, in full, reads CASFPGGSGNTIYF.

In regard to this clone: The read gets to within 3 residues of the CDR3 end, and the germline J gene fills in the rest. The genes are TRBV20-1 and TRBJ2-7; 8 bases match TRBD1. The CDR3 runs 13 residues. Unmatched junction bases numbered 6, after V lost 6 bases and J lost 2 bases. The germline gives CDR1 DFQATT, CDR2 SNEGSKA (reference sequence). CDR3 bases read: TGCAGTGCCCTTTGGACAGGGACCTACGAG. The encoded protein is CSALWTGTYE. In full, the CDR3 reads CSALWTGTYEQYF.